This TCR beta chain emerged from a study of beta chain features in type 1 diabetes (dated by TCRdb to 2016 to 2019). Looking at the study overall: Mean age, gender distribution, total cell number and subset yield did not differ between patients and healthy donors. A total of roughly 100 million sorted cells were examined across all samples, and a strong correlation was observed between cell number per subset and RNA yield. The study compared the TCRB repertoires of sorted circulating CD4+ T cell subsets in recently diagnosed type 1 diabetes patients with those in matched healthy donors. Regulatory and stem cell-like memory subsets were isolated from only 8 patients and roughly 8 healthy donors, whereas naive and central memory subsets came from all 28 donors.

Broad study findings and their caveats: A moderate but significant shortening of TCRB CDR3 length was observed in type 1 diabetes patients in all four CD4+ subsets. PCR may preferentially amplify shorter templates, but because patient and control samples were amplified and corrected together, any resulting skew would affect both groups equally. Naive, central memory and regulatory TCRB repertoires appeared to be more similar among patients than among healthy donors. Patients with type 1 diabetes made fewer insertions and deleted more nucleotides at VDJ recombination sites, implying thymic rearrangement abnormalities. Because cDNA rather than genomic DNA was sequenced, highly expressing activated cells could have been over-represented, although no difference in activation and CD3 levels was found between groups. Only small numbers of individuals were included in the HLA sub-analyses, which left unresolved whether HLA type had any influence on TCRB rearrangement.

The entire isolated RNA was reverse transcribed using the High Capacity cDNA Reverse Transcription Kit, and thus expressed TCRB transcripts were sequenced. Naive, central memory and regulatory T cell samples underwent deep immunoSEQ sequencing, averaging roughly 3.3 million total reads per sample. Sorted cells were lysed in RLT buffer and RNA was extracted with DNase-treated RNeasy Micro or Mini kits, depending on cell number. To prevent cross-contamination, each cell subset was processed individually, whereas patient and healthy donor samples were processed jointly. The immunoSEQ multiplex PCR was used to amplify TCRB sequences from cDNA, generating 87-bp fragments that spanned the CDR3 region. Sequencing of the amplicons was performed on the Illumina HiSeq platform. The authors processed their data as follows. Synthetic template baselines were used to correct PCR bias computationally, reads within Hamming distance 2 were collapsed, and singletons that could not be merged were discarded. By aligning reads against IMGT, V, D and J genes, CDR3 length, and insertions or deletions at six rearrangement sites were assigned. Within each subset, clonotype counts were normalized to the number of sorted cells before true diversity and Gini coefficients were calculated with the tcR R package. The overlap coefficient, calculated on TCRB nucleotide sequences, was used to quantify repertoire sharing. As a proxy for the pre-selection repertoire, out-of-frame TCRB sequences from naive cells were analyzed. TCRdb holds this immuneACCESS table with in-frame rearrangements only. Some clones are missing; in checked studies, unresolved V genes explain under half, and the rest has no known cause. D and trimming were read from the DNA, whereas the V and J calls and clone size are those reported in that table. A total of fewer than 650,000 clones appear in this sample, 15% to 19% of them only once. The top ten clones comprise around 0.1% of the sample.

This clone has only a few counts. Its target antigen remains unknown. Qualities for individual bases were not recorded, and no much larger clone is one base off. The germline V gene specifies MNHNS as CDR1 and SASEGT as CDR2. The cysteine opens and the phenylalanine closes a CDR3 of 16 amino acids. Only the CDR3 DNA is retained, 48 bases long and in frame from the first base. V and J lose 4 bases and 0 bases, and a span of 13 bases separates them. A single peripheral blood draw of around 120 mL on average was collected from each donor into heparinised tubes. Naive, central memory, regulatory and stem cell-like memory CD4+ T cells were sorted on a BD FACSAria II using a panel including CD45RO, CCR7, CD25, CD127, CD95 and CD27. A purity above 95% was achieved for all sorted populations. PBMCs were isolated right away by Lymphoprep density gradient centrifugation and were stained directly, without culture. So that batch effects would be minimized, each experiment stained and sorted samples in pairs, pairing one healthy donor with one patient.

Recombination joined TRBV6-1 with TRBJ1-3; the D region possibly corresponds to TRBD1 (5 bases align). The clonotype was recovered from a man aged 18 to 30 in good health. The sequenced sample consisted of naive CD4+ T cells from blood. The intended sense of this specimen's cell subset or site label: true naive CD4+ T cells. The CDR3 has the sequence CASSVAQAPSGNTIYF. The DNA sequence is TGTGCCAGCAGTGTTGCACAGGCCCCCTCTGGAAACACCATATATTTT.